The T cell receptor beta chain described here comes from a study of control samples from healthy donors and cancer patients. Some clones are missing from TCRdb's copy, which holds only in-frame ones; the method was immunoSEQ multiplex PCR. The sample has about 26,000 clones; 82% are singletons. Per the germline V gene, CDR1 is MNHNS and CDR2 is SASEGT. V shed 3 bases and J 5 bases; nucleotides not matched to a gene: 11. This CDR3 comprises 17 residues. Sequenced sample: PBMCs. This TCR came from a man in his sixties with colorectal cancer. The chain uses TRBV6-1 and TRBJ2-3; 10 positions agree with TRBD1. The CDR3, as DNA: TGTGCCAGCAGTGAGGGGAGTTTTGGGACAGGGGTAGATACGCAGTATTTT. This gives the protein CASSEGSFGTGVDTQYF.